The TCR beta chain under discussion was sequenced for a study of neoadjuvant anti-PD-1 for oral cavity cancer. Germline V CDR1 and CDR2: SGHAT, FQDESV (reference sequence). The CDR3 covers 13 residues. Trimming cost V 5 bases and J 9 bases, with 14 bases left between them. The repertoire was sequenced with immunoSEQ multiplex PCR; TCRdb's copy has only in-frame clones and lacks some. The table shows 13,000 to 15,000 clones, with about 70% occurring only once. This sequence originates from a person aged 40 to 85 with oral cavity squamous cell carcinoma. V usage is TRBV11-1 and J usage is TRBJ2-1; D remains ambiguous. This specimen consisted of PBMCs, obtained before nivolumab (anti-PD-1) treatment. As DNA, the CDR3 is TGTGCCAGCAGCGTTAGTGGGTATACTGAGCAGTTCTTC. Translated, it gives CASSVSGYTEQFF.